The entry that follows covers one TCR beta chain sequence. Amplified TCR beta CDR3 regions derived from RNA transcripts. HTBI primers were employed in a first-round RT-PCR of the TCR CDR3. TCRdb reanalysed the multiplex PCR reads using MiXCR and keeps one entry per CDR3 protein. The sample includes about 360,000 distinct CDR3 sequences, 13% of them seen just once. Trimming took 4 bases from V and 2 from J; bases not matched to a gene: 4. Germline CDR1 and CDR2: SGHRS and YFSETQ. The CDR3 has 14 residues. The data stem from a study of T cells in Graves' hyperthyroidism and ophthalmopathy. Stable Graves' hyperthyroidism meant no ophthalmopathy progression within 18 months. Orbital computed tomography and thyroid ultrasound, together with serum TRAb and thyroxine and clinical symptoms, were used for diagnoses.

Material for sequencing was blood. The source is a woman younger than 35 with Graves' hyperthyroidism. The rearrangement links TRBV5-1 to TRBJ1-1, with TRBD1 identical over 8 bases. The CDR3: CASSGGQENTEAFF. The CDR3 DNA reads as TGCGCCAGCAGCGGGGGACAGGAAAACACTGAAGCTTTCTTT.